This TCR beta chain was found in a study of early T cells in non-severe SARS-CoV-2 infection. The sample holds a few counts of this clonotype. TCRdb analysed the 5' RACE reads with MiXCR anew, one entry per CDR3 protein. The table records roughly 100,000 distinct CDR3 sequences, about an eighth of them present only once. The V and J ends lost 0 bases and 6 bases, in that order; junction bases with no gene match: 13. Germline CDR1 SGDLS, CDR2 YYNGEE. The CDR3 covers 18 residues. The sequence was collected from an adult who was a healthcare worker with PCR-confirmed SARS-CoV-2 infection or an uninfected control (not recorded which). The chain couples TRBV9 to TRBJ2-2, with 8 positions matching TRBD2. The sequencing sample was made of whole blood. For the CDR3, the DNA is TGTGCCAGCAGCGTAGACGCGGGCGGGAGGAGGTTTGCCGGGGAGCTGTTTTTT. Amino acid sequence: CASSVDAGGRRFAGELFF.